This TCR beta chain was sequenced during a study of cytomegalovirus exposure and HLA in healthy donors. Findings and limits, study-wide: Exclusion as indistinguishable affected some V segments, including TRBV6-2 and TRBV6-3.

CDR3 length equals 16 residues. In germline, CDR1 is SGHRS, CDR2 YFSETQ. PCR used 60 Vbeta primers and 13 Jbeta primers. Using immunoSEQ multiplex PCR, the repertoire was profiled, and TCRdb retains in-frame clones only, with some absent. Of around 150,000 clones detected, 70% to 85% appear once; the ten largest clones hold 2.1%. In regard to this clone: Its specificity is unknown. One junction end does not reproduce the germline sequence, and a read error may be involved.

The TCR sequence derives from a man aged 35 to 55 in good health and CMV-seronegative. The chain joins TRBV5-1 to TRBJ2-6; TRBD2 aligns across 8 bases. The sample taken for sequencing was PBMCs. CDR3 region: CASSLASGPGANGLTF. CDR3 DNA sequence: TGCGCCAGCAGCTTGGCTAGCGGGCCTGGGGCCAACGGCCTGACTTTC.